A selection of T cell receptor beta chains follows, all from one sample in a study of cytomegalovirus exposure and HLA in healthy donors. Using immunoSEQ multiplex PCR, the repertoire was profiled, and TCRdb retains in-frame clones only, with some absent. The table records more than 60,000 clones, 65% to 75% of them present only once. Sequencing input: PBMCs. Every receptor here comes from a man aged 40-49 years in good health and CMV-seropositive. The CDR3 runs from the conserved cysteine through the conserved F or W. A D gene is named only where the DNA matches it firmly. For some rows the clone size is stated as once, few or many, or as a class when expanded; others skip it.

abundance: .
d_gene: .
j_gene: TRBJ1-1
v_gene: TRBV30
CDR3aa: CAWSALQDTEAFF
CDR3nt: TGTGCCTGGAGCGCTTTACAGGATACTGAAGCTTTCTTT

abundance: once
d_gene: .
j_gene: TRBJ1-5
v_gene: TRBV15
CDR3aa: CATSPAGTNQPQHF
CDR3nt: TGTGCCACCTCCCCCGCGGGGACCAATCAGCCCCAGCATTTT

abundance: .
d_gene: TRBD1
j_gene: TRBJ2-7
v_gene: TRBV5-1
CDR3aa: CASSSPGQGYEQYF
CDR3nt: TGCGCCAGCAGTTCCCCGGGACAGGGTTACGAGCAGTACTTC

abundance: .
d_gene: TRBD1
j_gene: TRBJ1-1
v_gene: TRBV2
CDR3aa: CASTLTGGFGTEAFF
CDR3nt: TGTGCCAGCACTTTGACAGGGGGCTTTGGCACTGAAGCTTTCTTT

abundance: .
d_gene: TRBD1
j_gene: TRBJ2-1
v_gene: TRBV11-2
CDR3aa: CASSLGQGVYNEQFF
CDR3nt: TGTGCCAGCAGCTTAGGACAGGGAGTTTACAATGAGCAGTTCTTC

abundance: once
d_gene: .
j_gene: TRBJ1-1
v_gene: TRBV28
CDR3aa: CASSLAGRGTEAFF
CDR3nt: TGTGCCAGCAGTTTAGCAGGGAGGGGCACTGAAGCCTTCTTT

abundance: .
d_gene: TRBD2
j_gene: TRBJ2-3
v_gene: TRBV10-3
CDR3aa: CAISLSSGPSTDTQYF
CDR3nt: TGTGCCATCAGCCTATCTAGCGGGCCTAGCACAGATACGCAGTATTTT

abundance: .
d_gene: .
j_gene: TRBJ2-7
v_gene: TRBV7-2
CDR3aa: CASSLGGPYEQYF
CDR3nt: TGTGCCAGCAGCTTAGGCGGGCCATACGAGCAGTACTTC

abundance: .
d_gene: .
j_gene: TRBJ1-1
v_gene: TRBV19
CDR3aa: CASTLSSGNTEAFF
CDR3nt: TGTGCCAGTACCCTGAGCAGCGGGAACACTGAAGCTTTCTTT

abundance: .
d_gene: .
j_gene: TRBJ1-5
v_gene: TRBV2
CDR3aa: CASTPRSGSNQPQHF
CDR3nt: TGTGCCAGCACTCCGCGGTCGGGTAGCAATCAGCCCCAGCATTTT

abundance: few
d_gene: .
j_gene: TRBJ2-7
v_gene: TRBV7-9
CDR3aa: CASSLSVYEQYF
CDR3nt: TGTGCCAGCAGCCTTAGCGTCTACGAGCAGTACTTC

abundance: .
d_gene: .
j_gene: TRBJ2-6
v_gene: TRBV5-4
CDR3aa: CASSLQSSGANVLTF
CDR3nt: TGTGCCAGCAGCTTACAGAGCTCTGGGGCCAACGTCCTGACTTTC

abundance: .
d_gene: TRBD1
j_gene: TRBJ2-2
v_gene: TRBV18
CDR3aa: CASSPRGTANTGELFF
CDR3nt: TGTGCCAGCTCACCACGAGGGACAGCGAACACCGGGGAGCTGTTTTTT

abundance: .
d_gene: .
j_gene: TRBJ2-2
v_gene: TRBV12-5
CDR3aa: CASGQTSNTGELFF
CDR3nt: TGTGCTAGTGGCCAGACATCCAACACCGGGGAGCTGTTTTTT

abundance: once
d_gene: .
j_gene: TRBJ1-1
v_gene: TRBV7-9
CDR3aa: CASSLRSEAFF
CDR3nt: TGTGCCAGCAGCCTCCGGTCTGAAGCTTTCTTT

abundance: once
d_gene: TRBD2
j_gene: TRBJ2-1
v_gene: TRBV7-3
CDR3aa: CASSAQLAGYNEQFF
CDR3nt: TGTGCCAGCAGCGCCCAACTAGCGGGGTACAATGAGCAGTTCTTC

abundance: .
d_gene: TRBD2
j_gene: TRBJ2-4
v_gene: TRBV15
CDR3aa: CATSGTSGGGNIQYF
CDR3nt: TGTGCCACCAGCGGTACTAGCGGGGGGGGTAACATTCAGTACTTC

abundance: .
d_gene: .
j_gene: TRBJ2-7
v_gene: TRBV10-1
CDR3aa: CASSESAAAVEQYF
CDR3nt: TGCGCCAGCAGTGAGTCGGCGGCAGCCGTCGAGCAGTACTTC

abundance: few
d_gene: .
j_gene: TRBJ1-1
v_gene: TRBV27
CDR3aa: CASSSSAVMNTEAFF
CDR3nt: TGTGCCAGCAGTTCATCAGCCGTAATGAACACTGAAGCTTTCTTT

abundance: few
d_gene: TRBD2
j_gene: TRBJ2-5
v_gene: TRBV10-3
CDR3aa: CAIGASGNQETQYF
CDR3nt: TGTGCCATCGGGGCTAGCGGTAACCAAGAGACCCAGTACTTC

abundance: few
d_gene: .
j_gene: TRBJ1-5
v_gene: TRBV5-4
CDR3aa: CASSLDRALAQPQHF
CDR3nt: TGTGCCAGCAGCTTGGACAGGGCCCTGGCTCAGCCCCAGCATTTT

abundance: .
d_gene: TRBD1
j_gene: TRBJ2-7
v_gene: TRBV27
CDR3aa: CASSVRRDRGKAYEQYF
CDR3nt: TGTGCCAGCAGTGTACGGAGGGACAGGGGGAAAGCCTACGAGCAGTACTTC

abundance: .
d_gene: TRBD1
j_gene: TRBJ2-7
v_gene: TRBV7-2
CDR3aa: CASSSRTGGGEQYF
CDR3nt: TGTGCCAGCAGCTCGAGGACAGGGGGCGGCGAGCAGTACTTC

abundance: .
d_gene: TRBD1
j_gene: TRBJ2-5
v_gene: TRBV5-5
CDR3aa: CASSLQGETQYF
CDR3nt: TGTGCCAGCAGTTTACAGGGGGAGACCCAGTACTTC

abundance: few
d_gene: TRBD2
j_gene: TRBJ2-4
v_gene: TRBV28
CDR3aa: CASSTHSGRGKNIQYF
CDR3nt: TGTGCCAGCAGTACCCATAGCGGGAGAGGCAAAAACATTCAGTACTTC

abundance: .
d_gene: TRBD1
j_gene: TRBJ2-2
v_gene: TRBV5-6
CDR3aa: CASSLGLGQGNTGELFF
CDR3nt: TGTGCCAGCAGCTTGGGTTTAGGACAGGGGAACACCGGGGAGCTGTTTTTT

abundance: .
d_gene: .
j_gene: TRBJ2-2
v_gene: TRBV28
CDR3aa: CASRSGTNTGELFF
CDR3nt: TGTGCCAGCAGGTCCGGGACTAACACCGGGGAGCTGTTTTTT

abundance: .
d_gene: .
j_gene: TRBJ1-6
v_gene: TRBV4-3
CDR3aa: CASSQGTMETLHF
CDR3nt: TGCGCCAGCAGCCAAGGGACAATGGAAACCCTCCACTTT

abundance: few
d_gene: .
j_gene: TRBJ1-1
v_gene: TRBV25-1
CDR3aa: CASSKGGGAQSRAFF
CDR3nt: TGTGCCAGCAGTAAGGGAGGGGGGGCGCAAAGTAGGGCTTTCTTT

abundance: .
d_gene: .
j_gene: TRBJ2-7
v_gene: TRBV15
CDR3aa: CATSREVGGRSYEQYF
CDR3nt: TGTGCCACCAGCAGAGAAGTCGGGGGGCGCAGTTACGAGCAGTACTTC

abundance: .
d_gene: TRBD1
j_gene: TRBJ2-7
v_gene: TRBV30
CDR3aa: CAWSVGTGTYEQYF
CDR3nt: TGTGCCTGGAGTGTAGGGACAGGGACCTACGAGCAGTACTTC